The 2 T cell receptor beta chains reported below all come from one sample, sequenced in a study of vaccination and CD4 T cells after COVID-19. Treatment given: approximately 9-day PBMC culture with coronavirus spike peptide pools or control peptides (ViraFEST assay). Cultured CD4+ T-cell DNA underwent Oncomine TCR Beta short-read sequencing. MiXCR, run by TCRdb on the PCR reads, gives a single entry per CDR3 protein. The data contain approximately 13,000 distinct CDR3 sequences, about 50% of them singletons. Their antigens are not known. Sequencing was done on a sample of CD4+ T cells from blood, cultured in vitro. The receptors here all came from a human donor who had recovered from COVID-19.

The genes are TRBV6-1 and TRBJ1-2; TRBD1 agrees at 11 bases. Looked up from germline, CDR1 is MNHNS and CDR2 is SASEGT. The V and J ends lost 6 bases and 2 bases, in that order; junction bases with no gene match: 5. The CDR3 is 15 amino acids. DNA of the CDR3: TGTGCCAGCAGCCCCGGGACAGGGGGGAACTATGGCTACACCTTC. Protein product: CASSPGTGGNYGYTF.

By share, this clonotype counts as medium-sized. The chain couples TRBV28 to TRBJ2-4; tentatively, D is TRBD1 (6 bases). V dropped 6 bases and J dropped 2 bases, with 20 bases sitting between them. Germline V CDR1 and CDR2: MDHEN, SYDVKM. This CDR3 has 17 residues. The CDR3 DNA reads TGTGCCAGCAGCAAGCTTGGGACACTGATTTCCAAAAACATTCAGTACTTC. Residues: CASSKLGTLISKNIQYF.